The rows below give T cell receptor beta chains drawn from one sample of a study of monozygotic twins with inflammatory bowel disease. With the 5' RACE reads reprocessed, TCRdb shows one record per CDR3 protein and no DNA. The table lists 350,000 to 400,000 distinct CDR3 sequences. Sequenced: blood. The source of these receptors is a human donor with ulcerative colitis or Crohn's disease, or a healthy co-twin of an affected twin (not recorded which). The CDR3 runs from the conserved cysteine through the conserved F or W.

>TRBV2|12|TRBJ2-5
CASSEELETQYF
>TRBV6-1|15|TRBJ2-1
CASIRTGQARGEQFF
>TRBV9|15|TRBJ2-2
CASSVGRWDTGELFF
>TRBV19|13|TRBJ2-7
CATTEGNSYEQYF
>TRBV5-6|15|TRBJ1-5
CASSFRGAGNQPQHF
>TRBV4-3|14|TRBJ1-1
CASSQQGLWTEAFF
>TRBV30|13|TRBJ1-4
CAWRRRTDEKLFF
>TRBV5-1|14|TRBJ2-7
CASNPGSSSYEQYF
>TRBV29-1|12|TRBJ2-5
CSITSGQETQYF
>TRBV18|15|TRBJ2-3
CASSPPGSGAHTQYF
>TRBV7-9|16|TRBJ2-7
CASSLGLGRGTYEQYF
>TRBV29-1|15|TRBJ2-2
CSVPDRGKNTGELFF
>TRBV5-1|16|TRBJ1-6
CASSLDPGANGSPLHF
>TRBV12-3/TRBV12-4|15|TRBJ1-3
CASTWGGSSGNTIYF
>TRBV12-3/TRBV12-4|13|TRBJ1-2
CASSPTGNYGYTF
>TRBV29-1|17|TRBJ2-7
CSVALLEPFQGTYEQYF
>TRBV6-5|13|TRBJ1-6
CASSGQEFSPLHF
>TRBV12-3/TRBV12-4|16|TRBJ1-6
CASTLRDSGANSPLHF
>TRBV24-1|14|TRBJ1-2
CATRGTGGQNGYTF
>TRBV5-1|21|TRBJ2-6
CASSLYNQGAPGPSGANVLTF
>TRBV5-1|14|TRBJ2-3
CASRAGGPSDTQYF
>TRBV4-2|15|TRBJ2-7
CASSPPTGRFYEQYF
>TRBV20-1|15|TRBJ2-3
CSARNGLAGTDTQYF
>TRBV4-1|15|TRBJ1-2
CASSQGSALVYGYTF
>TRBV5-1|15|TRBJ1-2
CASNPVTGGEGGYTF
>TRBV29-1|14|TRBJ2-5
CSVDDVGGVETQYF
>TRBV5-6|14|TRBJ1-1
CASQLYRASTEAFF
>TRBV6-5|16|TRBJ1-6
CASSYYSSPYNSPLHF
>TRBV7-9|15|TRBJ2-7
CASSLGPARGWEQYF
>TRBV5-1|14|TRBJ1-6
CASSLRETNSPLHF
>TRBV20-1|14|TRBJ1-5
CSARRRGPNQPQHF
>TRBV11-3|15|TRBJ2-7
CASSLGGTGEYEQYF
>TRBV12-3/TRBV12-4|14|TRBJ2-4
CASSLMGAKNIQYF
>TRBV5-1|13|TRBJ1-1
CASSSQGAPEAFF
>TRBV4-3|20|TRBJ2-1
CASSQDLLAPLGRAYNEQFF
>TRBV11-2|17|TRBJ2-2
CASSPWGTSLLDGELFF
>TRBV15|14|TRBJ2-5
CATSKTGTEGTQYF
>TRBV29-1|15|TRBJ2-2
CSVELGTSNTGELFF
>TRBV27|15|TRBJ2-7
CASSSPGLAGNEQYF
>TRBV25-1|14|TRBJ2-1
CASSTETSYNEQFF
>TRBV4-3|14|TRBJ2-3
CASSQGRPPDTQYF